The text below deals with one T cell receptor (beta chain). TCRdb's table, derived via immunoSEQ multiplex PCR, lists solely in-frame clones and lacks some. The data show about 71,000 clones, approximately 78% seen once. These data belong to a study of OX40 agonist ivuxolimab in advanced cancers. Germline lookup yields CDR1 SGHNT and CDR2 YYREEE (reference sequence). CDR3 length equals 16 residues. V was clipped by 0 bases and J by 4 bases; unmatched bases: 8. The sample in question was CD4+ or CD8+ T cells sorted from blood, obtained in a trial of the OX40 agonist ivuxolimab. The J gene is TRBJ2-5, the V gene TRBV5-4, with TRBD2 identical over 8 bases. This receptor was identified in an adult with an advanced solid tumor such as melanoma, head and neck, liver or kidney cancer. The CDR3 region has the DNA TGTGCCAGCAGCTTGGGGTCCGGACTAGCTGGAGAGACCCAGTACTTC. Residues: CASSLGSGLAGETQYF.